This TCR beta chain derives from a study of shared clonotypes between healthy human individuals. V lost 1 base and J lost 6, with 9 bases in between. Germline CDR1 and CDR2: MDHEN and SYDVKM. The CDR3 is made up of 13 amino acids. A word on this clone: No antigen is known for it.

Method: immunoSEQ multiplex PCR; TCRdb's copy keeps in-frame clones and lacks some. The table includes just over 2,000,000 clones, 90% to 95% detected once. Healthy and HIV-negative, the adult donors had no recent acute infections or vaccinations. Findings of the study overall: Sharing of clonotypes among donors was expected to vary with sequencing depth. Generation probability values for non-shared clonotypes were lower than those for clonotypes shared by all four donors. Memory subsets generally showed smaller estimated richness than naive subsets did.

The sequence came from a man aged 18-30 years in good health. This chain joins TRBV28 and TRBJ1-2; D is ambiguous. Source material: naive CD4+ T cells sorted from blood. Regarding subset: CD45RA+ positively selected. This CDR3 is CASSLFLTNGYTF. CDR3 coding DNA: TGTGCCAGCAGTTTATTTTTAACCAATGGCTACACCTTC.